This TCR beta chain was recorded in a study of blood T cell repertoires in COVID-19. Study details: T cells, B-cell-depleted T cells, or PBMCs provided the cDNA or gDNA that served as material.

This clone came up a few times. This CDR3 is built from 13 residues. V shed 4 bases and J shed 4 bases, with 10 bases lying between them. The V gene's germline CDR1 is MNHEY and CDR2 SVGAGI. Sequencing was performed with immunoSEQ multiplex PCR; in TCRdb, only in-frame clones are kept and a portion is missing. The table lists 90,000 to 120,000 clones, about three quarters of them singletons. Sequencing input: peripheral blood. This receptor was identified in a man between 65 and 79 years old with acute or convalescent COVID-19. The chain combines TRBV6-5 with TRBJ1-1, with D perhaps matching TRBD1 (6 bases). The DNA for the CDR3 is TGTGCCAGCAGTTTCCAGGGGAGCACTGAAGCTTTCTTT. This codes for CASSFQGSTEAFF.